The 2 T cell receptor beta chains below all came from one sample that was sequenced in a study of blood T cells in healthy people across ages. Together with a sample-barcoded 5' primer, a J-beta primer mix was included in a second PCR lasting roughly 7 to 11 cycles. TCRdb reprocessed the 5' RACE reads with MiXCR, giving one entry per CDR3 protein. Altogether hundreds of thousands of distinct CDR3 sequences are present, about 52% being singletons, with the ten largest covering approximately 32%. Sequenced material: blood. The receptor source for this set is a woman between 55 and 75 years old in good health.

This clonotype was seen a handful of times. The CDR3 spells CASSSPGQGYNEQYF. Written as DNA, the CDR3 is TGTGCCAGCAGTTCCCCGGGACAGGGCTACAATGAGCAGTATTTT. V is TRBV28 and J is TRBJ2-3; 9 nucleotides align to TRBD1. The V and J ends lost 4 bases and 11 bases, in that order; junction bases with no gene match: 13. The germline gives CDR1 MDHEN, CDR2 SYDVKM. This CDR3 contains 15 residues.

The chain has TRBV29-1 and TRBJ2-7; 8 bases map to TRBD2. This CDR3 has 12 residues. The V gene's germline CDR1 is SQVTM and CDR2 ANQGSEA. Unmatched junction bases numbered 5, after V lost 4 bases and J lost 6 bases. CDR3 coding DNA: TGCAGCGTTGTCATCCGGGGGGGCGAGCAGTACTTC. Amino acid sequence: CSVVIRGGEQYF.